This entry lists 20 T cell receptor beta chains sequenced from one sample in a study of beta chain features in type 1 diabetes. The whole isolated RNA underwent reverse transcription, so sequencing captured expressed TCRB transcripts. Clones were read by immunoSEQ multiplex PCR, and TCRdb kept only the in-frame ones, dropping some. Of fewer than 550,000 clones in the sample, over 10% are singletons; the top ten hold 0.045% to 0.06%. The sequenced sample was naive CD4+ T cells from blood. These receptors were obtained from a woman aged 18 to 35 in good health.

This clone has more than one count but fewer than ten. The rearrangement joins TRBV5-1 to TRBJ2-5, with 10 bases identical to TRBD1. Germline lookup yields CDR1 SGHRS and CDR2 YFSETQ. The CDR3 is 16 amino acids. Trimming removed 4 bases from V and 5 bases from J; junction bases left unmatched: 11. DNA of the CDR3: TGCGCCAGCAGCGCGACAGGGGGCAATTTCTTGGAGACCCAGTACTTC. Residues: CASSATGGNFLETQYF. Full variable domain (outside the CDR3, taken from reference TRBV5-1 and TRBJ2-5): KAGVTQTPRYLIKTRGQQVTLSCSPISGHRSVSWYQQTPGQGLQFLFEYFSETQRNKGNFPGRFSGRQFSNSRSEMNVSTLELGDSALYLCASSATGGNFLETQYFGPGTRLLVL.

This sequence joins TRBV5-6 and TRBJ2-5; the match to TRBD1 covers 8 bases. Germline CDR1 SGHDT, CDR2 YYEEEE. CDR3 length equals 13 residues. V was clipped by 3 bases and J by 3 bases; unmatched bases: 1. The CDR3 sequence: CASSWTGKETQYF. The CDR3 DNA is TGTGCCAGCAGCTGGACAGGGAAAGAGACCCAGTACTTC.

This clone has more than one count but fewer than ten. The chain carries TRBV4-2 and TRBJ1-5; D perhaps matches TRBD1 (6 bases). Between the trimmed V and J ends, which lost 2 bases and 8 bases, there was a span of 16 bases. This CDR3 region has 15 residues. The germline V gene encodes CDR1 LGHNA and CDR2 YNFKEQ. CDR3 coding DNA: TGTGCCAGCAGCCAATTCTGGGGGCGCGGGGAGCCCCAGCATTTT. Encoded protein: CASSQFWGRGEPQHF.

As to this clone: The sample contains more than one DNA sequence encoding this CDR3. V usage is TRBV7-9 and J usage is TRBJ2-7; D uncertain. The CDR3 spans 12 residues. CDR1 is SEHNR, CDR2 FQNEAQ, per germline (reference sequence). With 5 bases removed from V and 2 bases from J, the gap between germline ends came to 7 bases. The CDR3 sequence is CASSPPTYEQYF. The CDR3 nucleotides are TGTGCCAGCAGCCCCCCGACCTACGAGCAGTACTTC. Filled out from reference TRBV7-9 and TRBJ2-7, the complete variable domain reads DTGVSQNPRHKITKRGQNVTFRCDPISEHNRLYWYRQTLGQGPEFLTYFQNEAQLEKSRLLSDRFSAERPKGSFSTLEIQRTEQGDSAMYLCASSPPTYEQYFGPGTRLTVT.

The rearrangement uses TRBV4-3 and TRBJ2-1; 9 bases are a match to TRBD1. The length of the CDR3 is 13 residues. V was clipped by 4 bases and J by 8 bases; unmatched bases: 3. The germline CDR1 and CDR2 sequences are LGHNA and YSLEER. The CDR3 bases are TGCGCCAGCAGCCTGGACAGGGGCTATGAGCAGTTCTTC. It yields the protein CASSLDRGYEQFF.

V is TRBV29-1 and J is TRBJ2-5; 8 bases fit TRBD2. The CDR3 is 15 amino acids. CDR1 and CDR2 from the germline V gene are SQVTM and ANQGSEA. J gave up 4 bases and V 5 bases, and 12 bases lay outside the gene matches. CDR3 DNA sequence: TGCAGCGTTACCTCCCCCGGGGGGGGCGGAGAGACCCAGTACTTC. Amino acids: CSVTSPGGGGETQYF.

The V and J genes are TRBV4-3 and TRBJ2-1, with unresolved D. The length of the CDR3 is 15 residues. The V and J ends lost 2 bases and 7 bases respectively, with 15 bases between them. From germline, CDR1 is LGHNA and CDR2 YSLEER. The CDR3 nucleotides are TGCGCCAGCAGCCAACCCTCCTCCGTGAAAAATGAGCAGTTCTTC. This encodes CASSQPSSVKNEQFF.

The rearrangement uses TRBV28 and TRBJ2-2, with D uncertain. CDR1 is MDHEN and CDR2 is SYDVKM in the germline V gene. V shed 8 bases and J shed 8 bases, with 12 bases lying between them. The CDR3 has 12 amino acids. In DNA, the CDR3 is TGTGCCAGCGTAGAGGCCCTTGGGGAGCTGTTTTTT. This sequence encodes CASVEALGELFF.

The chain is built from TRBV10-1 and TRBJ1-3; D unresolved. The V and J ends lost 5 bases and 0 bases respectively, with 11 bases between them. This CDR3 comprises 15 residues. CDR1 and CDR2 (germline): WNHNN, SYGVQD (reference sequence). The CDR3 nucleotides read TGCGCCAGCAGTCCCGACAACATCTCTGGAAACACCATATATTTT. The encoded protein is CASSPDNISGNTIYF.

Here the CDR3 reads CATSNLAGLSNQPQHF. The CDR3 DNA reads as TGTGCCACCTCTAACTTGGCAGGGCTGAGCAATCAGCCCCAGCATTTT. V usage is TRBV15 and J usage is TRBJ1-5, with D possibly TRBD1 on 5 matching bases. The CDR3 length is 16 residues. Per the germline V gene, CDR1 is LNHNV and CDR2 is YYDKDF (reference sequence). V was shortened by 8 bases and J by 1 base, with 18 bases between the two germline ends.

V gene TRBV21-1 combines with J gene TRBJ2-7. TRBV21-1 is classified as a pseudogene. This CDR3 spans 14 amino acids. This CDR3 is CASSPSRELCEQYV. DNA of the CDR3: TGTGCCAGCAGCCCCAGCAGGGAGTTATGCGAGCAGTACGTC.

The chain has TRBV7-2 and TRBJ1-2; D is ambiguous. CDR1 and CDR2 (germline): SGHTA, FQGNSA. This CDR3 is built from 13 residues. V was shortened by 11 bases and J by 5 bases, with 18 bases between the two germline ends. The CDR3: CAGRYGLRYGYTF. CDR3 in DNA: TGTGCCGGCCGGTACGGGTTGCGTTATGGCTACACCTTC.

This clone has just a few counts. The chain recombines TRBV7-9 with TRBJ2-1; D not resolved. The V and J ends lost 2 bases and 6 bases respectively, with 5 bases between them. Germline CDR1 and CDR2: SEHNR and FQNEAQ (reference sequence). The CDR3 has 12 amino acids. This CDR3 is CASSLYRNEQFF. For the CDR3, the DNA is TGTGCCAGCAGCTTATATCGCAATGAGCAGTTCTTC. Using reference TRBV7-9 and TRBJ2-1 for the parts outside the CDR3, the full variable domain is DTGVSQNPRHKITKRGQNVTFRCDPISEHNRLYWYRQTLGQGPEFLTYFQNEAQLEKSRLLSDRFSAERPKGSFSTLEIQRTEQGDSAMYLCASSLYRNEQFFGPGTRLTVL.

This clone showed up just a few times. The chain carries TRBV7-6 and TRBJ1-1, with D uncertain. The CDR3 is 13 amino acids. Trimming stripped 2 bases from V and 1 base from J, with 5 bases between. Germline V gene lookup returns CDR1 SGHVS and CDR2 FNYEAQ. CDR3 nucleotide sequence: TGTGCCAGCAGCTTAACAGCGAACACTGAAGCTTTCTTT. Its translation is CASSLTANTEAFF. The complete variable domain, with remaining parts taken from reference TRBV7-6 and TRBJ1-1, reads GAGVSQSPRYKVTKRGQDVALRCDPISGHVSLYWYRQALGQGPEFLTYFNYEAQQDKSGLPNDRFSAERPEGSISTLTIQRTEQRDSAMYRCASSLTANTEAFFGQGTRLTVV.

This chain links TRBV7-9 with TRBJ2-1; D is possibly TRBD2 (6 bases). The V end lost 3 bases, the J end lost 8 bases, and 20 bases lay between the germline ends. CDR3 length: 16 amino acids. Germline V gene data show CDR1 as SEHNR and CDR2 as FQNEAQ (reference sequence). CDR3 nucleotide sequence: TGTGCCAGCAGCTTTCGGGTTGGGGCGGGGAAACATGAGCAGTTCTTC. It is translated as CASSFRVGAGKHEQFF. The whole variable domain, remainder taken from reference TRBV7-9 and TRBJ2-1, is DTGVSQNPRHKITKRGQNVTFRCDPISEHNRLYWYRQTLGQGPEFLTYFQNEAQLEKSRLLSDRFSAERPKGSFSTLEIQRTEQGDSAMYLCASSFRVGAGKHEQFFGPGTRLTVL.

This clone was detected a few times. V is TRBV7-9 and J is TRBJ2-5, with 8 positions matching TRBD2. The CDR3 spans 17 residues. Trimming cost V 5 bases and J 0 bases; bases outside gene matches: 11. The V gene's germline CDR1 is SEHNR and CDR2 FQNEAQ (reference sequence). CDR3 DNA: TGTGCCAGCAGCCCCTTTCGGGCTAGCGGGTACCAAGAGACCCAGTACTTC. Translation gives CASSPFRASGYQETQYF.

The sample holds a few counts of this clone. V usage is TRBV7-9 and J usage is TRBJ2-1, with 8 nucleotides matching TRBD2. The CDR3 has 14 residues. Germline V gene lookup returns CDR1 SEHNR and CDR2 FQNEAQ (reference sequence). V shed 7 bases, J shed 5 bases, and the junction held 7 bases outside the gene matches. The CDR3 here is CASTLAGSNNEQFF. The CDR3 nucleotides are TGTGCCAGCACCCTAGCGGGCAGCAACAATGAGCAGTTCTTC.

Only a few counts were recorded for this clone. The chain couples TRBV7-9 to TRBJ1-2; 10 positions agree with TRBD1. V lost 5 bases, J lost 0 bases, and 9 bases stayed unmatched. The CDR3 totals 17 residues. The V gene's germline CDR1 is SEHNR and CDR2 FQNEAQ (reference sequence). Written as DNA, the CDR3 is TGTGCCAGCAGCGGATCCGGGACAGGGGACGCTAACTATGGCTACACCTTC. It yields the protein CASSGSGTGDANYGYTF.

The sample holds a few counts of this clone. The chain links TRBV14 to TRBJ1-1, with D unclear. Trimming shortened V by 0 bases and J by 5 bases, and 10 bases separated the two germline ends. The CDR3 is 14 residues long. The germline CDR1 and CDR2 sequences are SGHDN and FVKESK. In DNA, the CDR3 is TGTGCCAGCAGCCAAGACGCGGCGGTAACTGAAGCTTTCTTT. Its protein product is CASSQDAAVTEAFF.

This clone was observed a handful of times. The chain combines TRBV18 with TRBJ2-7; 7 positions match TRBD1. Germline V gene lookup returns CDR1 KGHSH and CDR2 LQKENI. V dropped 8 bases and J dropped 2; count of bases not matched to a gene: 6. This CDR3 is built from 13 residues. The CDR3 region has the DNA TGTGCCAGCAAAATGACAGGGACCTACGAGCAGTACGTC. This codes for CASKMTGTYEQYV.